The table lists the clone carrying this T cell receptor beta chain with a few counts. The antigen remains undetermined. The data derive from a study of T cell clonotyping in hematopoietic cell transplantation. General observations from the study: At the given depth, recipient repertoires were over 95% de novo clonotypes. Cells were unsorted, so CD4 and CD8 contributions were not separated. Pathologically expanded recipient clonotypes increased progressively from day 30 to day 180 as diversity fell.

This table comes from immunoSEQ multiplex PCR, and its TCRdb copy is limited to in-frame clones, with some not included. The data contain some 5,000 clones, around 76% of them singletons. Germline CDR1 and CDR2: SGHTA and FQGTGA. V was trimmed by 6 bases and J by 5 bases, leaving 16 bases between them. The CDR3 is made up of 14 amino acids. This specimen consisted of peripheral blood mononuclear cells, obtained 100 days after allogeneic stem cell transplant. The V call is TRBV7-3, the J call TRBJ2-5; D unclear. The clonotype comes from a male patient between 55 and 70 years old who had an allogeneic stem cell transplant, so T cells may come from the graft donor. Some clones in this sample may be carry-over from other donors' samples. CDR3 sequence (DNA): TGTGCCAGCAGTTCCTCTTGGAGTGGGGAGACCCAGTACTTC. Translation gives CASSSSWSGETQYF.